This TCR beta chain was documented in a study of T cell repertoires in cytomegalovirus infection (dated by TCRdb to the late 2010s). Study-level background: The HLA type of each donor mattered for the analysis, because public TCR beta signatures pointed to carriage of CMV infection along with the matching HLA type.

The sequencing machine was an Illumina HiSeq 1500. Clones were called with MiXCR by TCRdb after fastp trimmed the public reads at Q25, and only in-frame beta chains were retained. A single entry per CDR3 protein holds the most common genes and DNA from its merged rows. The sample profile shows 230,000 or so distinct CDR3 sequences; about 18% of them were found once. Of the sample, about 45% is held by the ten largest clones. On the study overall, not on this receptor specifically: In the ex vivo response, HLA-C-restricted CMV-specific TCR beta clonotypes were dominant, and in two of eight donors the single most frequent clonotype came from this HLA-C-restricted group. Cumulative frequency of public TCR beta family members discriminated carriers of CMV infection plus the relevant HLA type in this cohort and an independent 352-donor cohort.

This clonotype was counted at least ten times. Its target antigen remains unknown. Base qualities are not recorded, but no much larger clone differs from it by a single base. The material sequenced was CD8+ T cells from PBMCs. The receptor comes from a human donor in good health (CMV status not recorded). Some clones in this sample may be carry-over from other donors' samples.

The DNA is as follows: TGTGCCAGCAGCCAAGATTGGCTAGTTGGGAATACGCAGTATTTT. This is translated as CASSQDWLVGNTQYF. The chain is assembled from TRBV14 and TRBJ2-3; no D gene can be assigned with confidence. In the germline V gene, CDR1 corresponds to SGHDN and CDR2 to FVKESK. CDR3 length: 15 amino acids, cysteine to phenylalanine. Solely the CDR3 DNA is kept, with 45 bases framed from the first base. Trimming at the junction amounts to 0 bases on V and 7 bases on J, and the germline ends lie 14 bases apart.